These T cell receptor beta chains were read from a single sample in a study of blood T cell repertoires in COVID-19. The repertoire was sequenced with immunoSEQ multiplex PCR; TCRdb's copy has only in-frame clones and lacks some. The table has around 280,000 clones, roughly 89% seen once. The sample taken for sequencing was PBMCs or T cells enriched from blood (not recorded which). These receptors were collected from a woman aged 18-30 years with acute COVID-19. The CDR3 runs from the conserved cysteine through the conserved F or W. D genes are given only for firm matches. Size is stated for part of the rows, as once, few or many counts, or as a class when the clone is expanded.

TGCGCCAGCAGCTTGGATGGACTAGGATCCTACGAGCAGTACTTC,CASSLDGLGSYEQYF,TRBD2,-,15,TRBJ2-7,TRBV5-1
TGTGCCAGCAGCCGCTTACAGGTCTCCTACGAGCAGTACTTC,CASSRLQVSYEQYF,-,few,14,TRBJ2-7,TRBV5-6
TGCGCCAGCAGCCAAGGGGTTGGGACACCTGAAGCTTTCTTT,CASSQGVGTPEAFF,-,-,14,TRBJ1-1,TRBV4-3
TGTGCCAGCAGTTACAGGGGACCGAGCTCCTACAATGAGCAGTTCTTC,CASSYRGPSSYNEQFF,TRBD1,-,16,TRBJ2-1,TRBV11-3
TGTGCCACACGGACAGGGGGCCTCGGAGGTTCACCCCTCCACTTT,CATRTGGLGGSPLHF,TRBD1,-,15,TRBJ1-6,TRBV5-5
TGTGCCAGCAGCTTAGTGGGGACAGGGGCAGATACGCAGTATTTT,CASSLVGTGADTQYF,TRBD1,-,15,TRBJ2-3,TRBV7-2
TGTGCCATCAGTGCCACAGGGGCAGATACGCAGTATTTT,CAISATGADTQYF,TRBD1,-,13,TRBJ2-3,TRBV10-3
TGTGCCAGCAGTTCCGTCCCCAGGGGGCTCTCGCTGACACCAATGAACACTGAAGCTTTCTTT,CASSSVPRGLSLTPMNTEAFF,TRBD1,-,21,TRBJ1-1,TRBV28
TGTGCCAGCAGTAATGGACAGGTCTACGAGCAGTACTTC,CASSNGQVYEQYF,TRBD1,-,13,TRBJ2-7,TRBV7-8
TGTGCCAGCAGTTTACGGGGGACCAACAATGAGCAGTTCTTC,CASSLRGTNNEQFF,-,-,14,TRBJ2-1,TRBV27
TGTGCCAGCAGCTTAGCGACGACTAGTGAGGGTCCAGATACGCAGTATTTT,CASSLATTSEGPDTQYF,-,-,17,TRBJ2-3,TRBV7-9
TGCGCCAGCAGACAGACGCCTAGCACAGATACGCAGTATTTT,CASRQTPSTDTQYF,-,-,14,TRBJ2-3,TRBV5-1
TGTGCCAGCAGTGAAGTCCATAGCGGGAGGAAGGCCGGGGAGCTGTTTTTT,CASSEVHSGRKAGELFF,TRBD2,-,17,TRBJ2-2,TRBV6-1
TGTGCCAGTAGCCCCGGGTACGGCGGGGGCGCGGCTGAAGCTTTCTTT,CASSPGYGGGAAEAFF,-,-,16,TRBJ1-1,TRBV19
TGTGCCAGCTCCACAGGGAATTCACCCCTCCACTTT,CASSTGNSPLHF,-,-,12,TRBJ1-6,TRBV2
TGTGCCAGCACGAGGGACAGGGCCAACACCGGGGAGCTGTTTTTT,CASTRDRANTGELFF,TRBD1,-,15,TRBJ2-2,TRBV9
TGTGCCAGTAGTACGGACAGGCGCACCGGGGAGCTGTTTTTT,CASSTDRRTGELFF,TRBD1,-,14,TRBJ2-2,TRBV19
TGTGCCAGCAGTGAATACCGGACAGGGGTTAACTATGGCTACACCTTC,CASSEYRTGVNYGYTF,TRBD1,-,16,TRBJ1-2,TRBV6-1
TGTGCCAGCAACGGGCAGGGAAATCAGCCCCAGCATTTT,CASNGQGNQPQHF,-,once,13,TRBJ1-5,TRBV2
TGTGCCAGCAGCTCCGACAGGGGTATTGAAGCTTTCTTT,CASSSDRGIEAFF,TRBD1,-,13,TRBJ1-1,TRBV7-2
TGTGCCAGCGGACGTACCGCAGCGGGAGGGCCCCACAATGAGCAGTTCTTC,CASGRTAAGGPHNEQFF,TRBD2,-,17,TRBJ2-1,TRBV27
TGTGCCACCAGCACATATAGACAGGGTCGGGGAGAGACCTACGAGCAGTACTTC,CATSTYRQGRGETYEQYF,TRBD1,-,18,TRBJ2-7,TRBV15
TGTGCCAGCAGTTACTCGGTATTACAGGGTCAGCCCCAGCATTTT,CASSYSVLQGQPQHF,-,-,15,TRBJ1-5,TRBV6-8
TGCGCCAGCAGCTTGGGAGGGACAGGGATTTATGGCTACACCTTC,CASSLGGTGIYGYTF,TRBD1,-,15,TRBJ1-2,TRBV5-1
TGTGCCAGCCTTGGGGGCCTCTATGGCTACACCTTC,CASLGGLYGYTF,-,-,12,TRBJ1-2,TRBV28
TGCGCCAGCAGCTTGGACACCTCCTACGAGCAGTACTTC,CASSLDTSYEQYF,-,once,13,TRBJ2-7,TRBV5-1
TGTGCCATCAGCGGGACAGGGGCAGATGAAAAACTGTTTTTT,CAISGTGADEKLFF,TRBD1,-,14,TRBJ1-4,TRBV10-3
TGTGCCAGCAGCTTGGACCCCCTTCGGGTAGCTAACACCGGGGAGCTGTTTTTT,CASSLDPLRVANTGELFF,-,-,18,TRBJ2-2,TRBV5-5
TGTGCCTGGAGTGTAGGACTAGCGGGAGGGGCCTCATGGGAGCAGTTCTTC,CAWSVGLAGGASWEQFF,TRBD2,-,17,TRBJ2-1,TRBV30
TGTGCCTGCGGGAGGGTCGAGACCCAGTACTTC,CACGRVETQYF,TRBD2,-,11,TRBJ2-5,TRBV24-1
TGTGCCAGCAGCCCGGACAGGGTAGGAGGCTACACCTTC,CASSPDRVGGYTF,TRBD1,-,13,TRBJ1-2,TRBV4-2
TGCGCCAGCAGCCCGCCTGGACTAGCTCATTCCTACGAGCAGTACTTC,CASSPPGLAHSYEQYF,TRBD2,-,16,TRBJ2-7,TRBV5-1
TGCGCCAGCAGCCCGGGGGACAGGGTTCACTATGGCTACACCTTC,CASSPGDRVHYGYTF,TRBD1,-,15,TRBJ1-2,TRBV5-1
TGTGCCTGGAGTGTCCAGCGGGAGTCCGAGCAGTACTTC,CAWSVQRESEQYF,TRBD2,-,13,TRBJ2-7,TRBV30
TGTGCCAGCAGTGAAACGGGGGGGATGAATGAAAAACTGTTTTTT,CASSETGGMNEKLFF,-,-,15,TRBJ1-4,TRBV2
TGTGCCAGCAGTTCCCCTCTAGGCGGGAGGGTCCCCTACGAGCAGTACTTC,CASSSPLGGRVPYEQYF,TRBD2,-,17,TRBJ2-7,TRBV3-1/TRBV3-2
TGCGCCAGCAGCTTGGTTAGCGGGGGTTACAATGAGCAGTTCTTC,CASSLVSGGYNEQFF,TRBD2,-,15,TRBJ2-1,TRBV5-1
TGTGCCAGCAGTTTATCTCGGTTAGCGGGAGATACTGATGAGCAGTTCTTC,CASSLSRLAGDTDEQFF,TRBD2,-,17,TRBJ2-1,TRBV28
TGTGCCAGCAGGCCAGGGGGAGAGACCCAGTACTTC,CASRPGGETQYF,TRBD1,-,12,TRBJ2-5,TRBV7-9
TGTGCCAGTCGGGACACCACCTACGAGCAGTACTTC,CASRDTTYEQYF,-,few,12,TRBJ2-7,TRBV6-5
TGTGCCAGCAGTTTATACGGAGATGAGCAGTTCTTC,CASSLYGDEQFF,-,-,12,TRBJ2-1,TRBV27
TGTGCCAGCGCTAGCGGGAGGACCGAGCAGTACTTC,CASASGRTEQYF,TRBD2,-,12,TRBJ2-7,TRBV5-4
TGTGCCACCAGTGATTTGTCGAGTAGCGGCACAGATACGCAGTATTTT,CATSDLSSSGTDTQYF,-,once,16,TRBJ2-3,TRBV24-1
TGTGCCAGCAGCCAAGAGACGGCAGGGTCTAATGAAAAACTGTTTTTT,CASSQETAGSNEKLFF,-,-,16,TRBJ1-4,TRBV3-1/TRBV3-2
TGTGCCAGCAGCTCTACCCGAATTCCTGACAGGGGGCCTAAGCCCCAGCATTTT,CASSSTRIPDRGPKPQHF,TRBD1,-,18,TRBJ1-5,TRBV7-9